This record looks at one T cell receptor beta chain sequence and its context. The antigen remains undetermined. The source of the sample is a study of cytomegalovirus exposure and HLA in healthy donors. The study's findings and limits: Whilst most TCR sequences proved rare, a subset of public TCRs occurred across many donors.

Sequencing was performed with immunoSEQ multiplex PCR; in TCRdb, only in-frame clones are kept and a portion is missing. The table includes some 70,000 clones, around 89% detected once. Per the germline V gene, CDR1 is SQVTM and CDR2 is ANQGSEA. CDR3 length equals 12 residues. V was clipped by 4 bases and J by 5 bases, with 11 bases between them. The sequenced material came from PBMCs. The genes are TRBV29-1 and TRBJ1-1; no reliable D call. The origin of this receptor is a young woman in good health and CMV-seronegative. CDR3 coding DNA: TGCAGCGTTGTCGGGCGGGAGACTGAAGCTTTCTTT. Translation: CSVVGRETEAFF.